Given below is one TCR beta chain in context. Authors' data handling: Reference gene primer amplification in the assay estimated nucleated cell counts. Assay used: immunoSEQ multiplex PCR; TCRdb lists only in-frame clones, some missing. V and J calls and clone size come straight from that table; D and trimming were deduced from the DNA. The sample includes about 88,000 clones, 72% seen only once; the top ten take just under 25%. The CDR3 totals 14 residues. CDR1 and CDR2 (germline): MNHNY, SVGAGI (reference sequence). V was pared by 0 bases and J by 5 bases, with 9 bases between. This sample stems from a study of blood T cell repertoires in COVID-19. Study overall: There were acute and convalescent COVID-19 samples, and they came from the United States, Italy and Spain. The analysed material was cDNA or gDNA that came from T cells, B-cell-depleted T cells, or PBMCs.

Sequencing input: peripheral blood. The sequence was obtained from a woman aged 55-75 years in a cohort sampled during active or convalescent COVID-19. This chain links TRBV6-6 with TRBJ2-3, with a tentative D call TRBD1 (6 bases). The CDR3 nucleotides read TGTGCCAGCAGTTACTCGTGGGGGCAAGATACGCAGTATTTT. It yields the protein CASSYSWGQDTQYF.